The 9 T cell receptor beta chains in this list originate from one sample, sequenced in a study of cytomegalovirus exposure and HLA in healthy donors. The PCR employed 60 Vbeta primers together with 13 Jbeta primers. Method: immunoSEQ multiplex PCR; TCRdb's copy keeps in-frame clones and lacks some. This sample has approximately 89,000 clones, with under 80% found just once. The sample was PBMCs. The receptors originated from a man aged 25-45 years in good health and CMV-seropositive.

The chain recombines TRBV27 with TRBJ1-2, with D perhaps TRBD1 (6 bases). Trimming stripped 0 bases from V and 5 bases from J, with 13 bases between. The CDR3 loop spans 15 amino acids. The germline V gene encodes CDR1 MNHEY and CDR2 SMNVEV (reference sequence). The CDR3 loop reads CASSLSWGRGYGYTF. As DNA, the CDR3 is TGTGCCAGCAGTTTATCTTGGGGCAGGGGATATGGCTACACCTTC.

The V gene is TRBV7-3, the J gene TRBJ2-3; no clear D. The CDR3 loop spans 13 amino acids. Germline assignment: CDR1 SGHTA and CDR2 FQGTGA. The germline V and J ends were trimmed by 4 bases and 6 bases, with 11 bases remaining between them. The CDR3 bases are TGTGCCAGCAGCTCTCCCCCGTCGGATACGCAGTATTTT. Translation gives CASSSPPSDTQYF.

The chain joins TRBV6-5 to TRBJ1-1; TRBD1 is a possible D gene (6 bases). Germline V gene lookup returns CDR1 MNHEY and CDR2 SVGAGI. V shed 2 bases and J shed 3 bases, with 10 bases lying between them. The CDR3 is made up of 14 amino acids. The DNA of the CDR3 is TGTGCCAGCAGTTACGGGACACCTTACACTGAAGCTTTCTTT. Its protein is CASSYGTPYTEAFF.

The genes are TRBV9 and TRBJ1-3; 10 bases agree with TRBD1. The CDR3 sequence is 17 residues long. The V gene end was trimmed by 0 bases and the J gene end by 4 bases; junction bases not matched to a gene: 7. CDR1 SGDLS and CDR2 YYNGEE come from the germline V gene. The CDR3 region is CASSVAGGQGSGNTIYF. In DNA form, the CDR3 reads TGTGCCAGCAGCGTAGCTGGGGGACAGGGGTCGGGAAACACCATATATTTT.

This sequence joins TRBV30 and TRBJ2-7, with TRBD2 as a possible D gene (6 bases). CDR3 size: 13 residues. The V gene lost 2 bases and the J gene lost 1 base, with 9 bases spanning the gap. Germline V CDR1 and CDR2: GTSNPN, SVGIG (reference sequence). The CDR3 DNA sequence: TGTGCCTGGAGTAAGGGAGGTTCCTACGAGCAGTACTTC. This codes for CAWSKGGSYEQYF.

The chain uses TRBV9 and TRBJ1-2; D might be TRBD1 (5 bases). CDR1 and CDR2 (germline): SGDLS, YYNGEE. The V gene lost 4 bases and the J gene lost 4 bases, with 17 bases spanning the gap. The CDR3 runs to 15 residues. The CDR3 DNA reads TGTGCCAGCAGCCCTAGCGGGGGTTCGAGCTATGGCTACACCTTC. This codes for CASSPSGGSSYGYTF. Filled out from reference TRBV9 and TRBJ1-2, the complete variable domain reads DSGVTQTPKHLITATGQRVTLRCSPRSGDLSVYWYQQSLDQGLQFLIQYYNGEERAKGNILERFSAQQFPDLHSELNLSSLELGDSALYFCASSPSGGSSYGYTFGSGTRLTVV.

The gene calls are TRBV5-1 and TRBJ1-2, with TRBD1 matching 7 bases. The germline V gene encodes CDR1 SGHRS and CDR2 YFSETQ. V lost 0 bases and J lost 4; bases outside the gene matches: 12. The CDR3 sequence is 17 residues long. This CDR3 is CASSLAATSNRGYGYTF. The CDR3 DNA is TGCGCCAGCAGCTTGGCCGCGACGTCCAACAGGGGCTATGGCTACACCTTC.

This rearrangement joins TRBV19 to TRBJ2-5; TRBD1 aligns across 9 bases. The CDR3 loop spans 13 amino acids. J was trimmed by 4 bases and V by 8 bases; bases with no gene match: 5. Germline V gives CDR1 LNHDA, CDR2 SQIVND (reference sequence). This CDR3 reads CASRKTGGETQYF. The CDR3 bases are TGTGCCAGTCGGAAGACAGGGGGAGAGACCCAGTACTTC.

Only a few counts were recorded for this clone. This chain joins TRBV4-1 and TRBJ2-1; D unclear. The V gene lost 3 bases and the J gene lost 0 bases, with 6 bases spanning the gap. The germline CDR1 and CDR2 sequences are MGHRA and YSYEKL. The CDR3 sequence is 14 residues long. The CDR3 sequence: CASSQPSSYNEQFF. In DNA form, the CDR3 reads TGCGCCAGCAGCCAGCCTAGCTCCTACAATGAGCAGTTCTTC.